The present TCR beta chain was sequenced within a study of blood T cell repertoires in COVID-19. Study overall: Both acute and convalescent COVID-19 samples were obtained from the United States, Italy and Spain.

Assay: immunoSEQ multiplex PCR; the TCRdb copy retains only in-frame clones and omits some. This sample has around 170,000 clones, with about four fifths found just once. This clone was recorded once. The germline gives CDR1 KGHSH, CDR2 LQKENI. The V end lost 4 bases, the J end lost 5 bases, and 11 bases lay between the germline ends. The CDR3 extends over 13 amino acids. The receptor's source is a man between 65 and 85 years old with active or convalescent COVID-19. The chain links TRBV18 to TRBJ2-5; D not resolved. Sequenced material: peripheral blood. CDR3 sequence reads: CASSRSFQETQYF. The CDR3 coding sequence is TGTGCCAGCTCACGATCCTTTCAGGAGACCCAGTACTTC.